This TCR beta chain was profiled in a study of metastatic and nonmetastatic thyroid tumors. Overall study context: Comparative analysis of repertoires was undertaken across blood and tumor or nodule tissue obtained from malignant and benign thyroid patients.

The authors' processing: The distant-metastasis classifier for papillary thyroid cancer was built from CDR3 differences across clinicopathological groups. TCRdb re-called the PCR reads via MiXCR. TCRdb's processing, not the authors' own work, is the source of the V and J calls. The sample has about 41,000 clones; 25% to 35% are singletons. Thyroid surgery was preceded by no treatment in any patient. Broader study findings: A significant increase in TCR beta diversity was reportedly seen in malignant thyroid tumors relative to benign nodules, in blood and tumor.

CDR3 length: 15 amino acids. Germline CDR1 MNHEY, CDR2 SVGEGT. Trimming at V came to 7 bases and at J to 9 bases, leaving 8 bases not matched to a gene. For this clone: Its antigen is unidentified.

Material for sequencing was blood. The sequence derives from a male donor with papillary thyroid cancer or a benign thyroid nodule (not recorded which). Some clones in this sample may be carry-over from other donors' samples. The chain links TRBV6-2 or TRBV6-3 to TRBJ2-1; 14 bases map to TRBD2. The CDR3 protein is CASTETSGRDGEQFF. For the CDR3, the DNA is TGTGCCAGCACTGAGACTAGCGGGAGGGATGGTGAGCAGTTCTTC.